This TCR beta chain comes out of a study of beta chain features in type 1 diabetes. CDR1 LGHNA and CDR2 YNFKEQ come from the germline V gene. V shed 0 bases, J shed 10 bases, and the junction held 7 bases outside the gene matches. The length of the CDR3 is 16 residues. Study-level results: Shortening of TCRB CDR3s, moderate but significant, appeared in all four CD4+ subsets of Type 1 diabetes patients.

This clone was detected a few times. The target antigen is unknown. Expressed TCRB transcripts were sequenced after all isolated RNA was converted to cDNA. The method was immunoSEQ multiplex PCR; TCRdb's version includes in-frame clones alone and lacks a portion of them. The repertoire holds roughly 70,000 clones, with about 50% as singletons. Isolation of CD4+ naive, central memory, regulatory and stem cell-like memory cells was achieved by sorting via CD45RO/CCR7/CD25/CD127/CD95/CD27. This TCR derives from a young man with type 1 diabetes. The genes are TRBV4-2 and TRBJ1-6; 9 bases map to TRBD1. Material: central memory CD4+ T cells from blood. The CDR3 is CASSQERGTGSSPLHF. The CDR3 DNA reads as TGTGCCAGCAGCCAAGAAAGGGGGACAGGGAGCTCACCCCTCCACTTT.